These T cell receptor beta chains were read from a single sample in a study of shared clonotypes between healthy human individuals. Sequenced by immunoSEQ multiplex PCR; TCRdb stores in-frame clones only, minus some. The table shows some 500,000 clones, with 95% to 97% occurring only once. The specimen sequenced was naive CD4+ T cells sorted from blood. The receptor set was obtained from a woman in her thirties in good health. Each CDR3 is given with its conserved first and last residue. D genes are given only for firm matches. Rows may omit the clone size; those that give it use once, few, many or a size class.

TRBJ2-4 | . | TRBD1 | TRBV6-6 | TGTGCCAGCAGTCGCCGGGACAGGGGGGCCAAAAACATTCAGTACTTC | CASSRRDRGAKNIQYF
TRBJ2-7 | . | TRBD1 | TRBV18 | TGTGCCAGCTCCCCACGGGGGACAGGGGACAAGCAGTACTTC | CASSPRGTGDKQYF
TRBJ2-5 | . | TRBD2 | TRBV18 | TGTGCCAGCTCCAACTCCCTAGCGGGCGGGGAGACCCAGTACTTC | CASSNSLAGGETQYF
TRBJ2-1 | . | . | TRBV2 | TGTGCCAGCCACCCAGCGGGCTCTTACAATGAGCAGTTCTTC | CASHPAGSYNEQFF
TRBJ1-2 | . | . | TRBV5-4 | TGTGCCAGCAGCTTGGCGGGGGGGTCGGGCTACACCTTC | CASSLAGGSGYTF
TRBJ2-1 | . | . | TRBV7-7 | TGTGCCAGCAGCTCTCGGAGGGACAATGAGCAGTTCTTC | CASSSRRDNEQFF
TRBJ1-2 | . | . | TRBV14 | TGTGCCAGCAGCCAAGATCATCCAGAGCCTAACTATGGCTACACCTTC | CASSQDHPEPNYGYTF
TRBJ1-1 | . | . | TRBV7-9 | TGTGCCAGCACCTTCGAATCTGGGGGCATGAACACTGAAGCTTTCTTT | CASTFESGGMNTEAFF
TRBJ2-7 | . | TRBD1 | TRBV18 | TGTGCCAGCTCACCGGGGACAGAAAACTACGAGCAGTACTTC | CASSPGTENYEQYF
TRBJ1-5 | . | TRBD1 | TRBV7-3 | TGTGCCAGCAGCTTCCAAGGACAGGGGTGCGGATTTGGCAATCAGCCCCAGCATTTT | CASSFQGQGCGFGNQPQHF
TRBJ2-7 | once | TRBD2 | TRBV6-6 | TGTGCCAGCAAGCCCCTGGATAGCGGGGCCTACGAGCAGTACTTC | CASKPLDSGAYEQYF
TRBJ2-7 | . | . | TRBV5-1 | TGCGCCAGCAGAACCAGCACCCAAGGAACCTACGAGCAGTACTTC | CASRTSTQGTYEQYF
TRBJ2-5 | once | . | TRBV28 | TGTGCCAGCAGCCAATCTATCGGGTGGGGTTTTCTCCAAGAGACCCAGTACTTC | CASSQSIGWGFLQETQYF
TRBJ1-4 | . | . | TRBV19 | TGTGCCAGTAGTATTCGACAAGATAATGAAAAACTGTTTTTT | CASSIRQDNEKLFF
TRBJ1-1 | . | . | TRBV7-9 | TGTGCCAGCTCGAAAAACGGGGGCACTGAAGCTTTCTTT | CASSKNGGTEAFF
TRBJ1-2 | once | . | TRBV6-5 | TGTGCCAGCAGCAGACAAGCGGTAAACTATGGCTACACCTTC | CASSRQAVNYGYTF
TRBJ2-5 | . | . | TRBV28 | TGTGCCAGCAGTCTCCCTAGCGATCTTCCGGGGACCCAGTACTTC | CASSLPSDLPGTQYF
TRBJ1-2 | once | . | TRBV21-1 | TGTGCCAGCAGCAAAGAGGGTCCTGGATGTGGCCATGGCTACACCTTC | CASSKEGPGCGHGYTF
TRBJ2-5 | . | . | TRBV5-5 | TGTGCCAGCAGCTTGCTCCGTGGACAGCAAGAGACCCAGTACTTC | CASSLLRGQQETQYF
TRBJ2-3 | once | . | TRBV11-3 | TGTGCCAGCAGCCATACTAGCCCTAGCACAGATACGCAGTATTTT | CASSHTSPSTDTQYF
TRBJ1-1 | . | . | TRBV19 | TGTGCCAGTAGTACGGTGCACCTAGGGCACACTGAAGCTTTCTTT | CASSTVHLGHTEAFF
TRBJ2-7 | . | . | TRBV6-5 | TGTGCCAGCAGTTACGACCGGGAGACCCACGAGCAGTACTTC | CASSYDRETHEQYF
TRBJ2-5 | . | TRBD2 | TRBV5-6 | TGTGCCAACTTGATGAGGCTAGCGGGAGAGTCGGAGACCCAGTACTTC | CANLMRLAGESETQYF
TRBJ1-5 | few | . | TRBV6-1 | TGTGCCAGCTCTCTGCAGGGCGATCAGCCCCAGCATTTT | CASSLQGDQPQHF
TRBJ1-2 | . | . | TRBV4-2 | TGTGCCAGCAGCCAAACCGACAGGGGCTACACCTTC | CASSQTDRGYTF
TRBJ1-2 | few | . | TRBV2 | TGTGCCAGCAGCGATGGGGGAAGTTATGGCTACACCTTC | CASSDGGSYGYTF
TRBJ2-1 | . | . | TRBV2 | TGTGCCAGCAAGGAGTGGGGGAAACCTGAAAGCTACAATGAGCAGTTCTTC | CASKEWGKPESYNEQFF
TRBJ2-1 | . | TRBD2 | TRBV7-9 | TGTGCCAGCAGCTTACCTAGCGGTAACAATGAGCAGTTCTTC | CASSLPSGNNEQFF
TRBJ2-7 | once | TRBD1 | TRBV18 | TGTGCCAGCTCAGAACGACAGGGGGGATCCTACGAGCAGTACTTC | CASSERQGGSYEQYF
TRBJ2-7 | . | TRBD1 | TRBV18 | TGTGCCAGCTCACCACCGGCCGGACAGGGGGGCGAGCAGTACTTC | CASSPPAGQGGEQYF
TRBJ1-5 | . | TRBD1 | TRBV19 | TGTGCCAGTAGTATGGGACAGATTAGCAATCAGCCCCAGCATTTT | CASSMGQISNQPQHF
TRBJ2-7 | . | . | TRBV19 | TGTGCCAGTAGTCCCGCTTACACCTACTCCTACGAGCAGTACTTC | CASSPAYTYSYEQYF
TRBJ2-1 | . | TRBD2 | TRBV5-1 | TGCGCCAGCAGCTTGGTAGCGGGAAGCAATGAGCAGTTCTTC | CASSLVAGSNEQFF
TRBJ2-3 | . | . | TRBV7-3 | TGTGCCAGCAGTCAGTACGGACACCCGCCAAATACGCAGTATTTT | CASSQYGHPPNTQYF
TRBJ2-2 | . | . | TRBV5-1 | TGCGCCAGCAGCTTGGTAGAAAACACCGGGGAGCTGTTTTTT | CASSLVENTGELFF
TRBJ2-6 | . | . | TRBV7-2 | TGTGCCAGCAGCCCCGTGGTCTCTGGGGCCAACGTCCTGACTTTC | CASSPVVSGANVLTF
TRBJ2-5 | . | TRBD1 | TRBV5-6 | TGTGCCAGCAGCCCTCGGGACAGGGGCGTCGGGGAGACCCAGTACTTC | CASSPRDRGVGETQYF
TRBJ1-2 | . | . | TRBV6-1 | TGTGCCATCCAGGAGGGGGGTCAATATGGCTACACCTTC | CAIQEGGQYGYTF
TRBJ2-3 | . | TRBD1 | TRBV5-1 | TGCGCCAGCAGCCTCGGGGACAGGGGGGCAGATACGCAGTATTTT | CASSLGDRGADTQYF
TRBJ1-1 | . | . | TRBV2 | TGTGCCAGCAGTGAAAGGGCGGTCACTGAAGCTTTCTTT | CASSERAVTEAFF
TRBJ1-1 | once | TRBD1 | TRBV5-1 | TGCGCCAGCAGCCCGGACAGGGTGGGCACTGAAGCTTTCTTT | CASSPDRVGTEAFF
TRBJ1-1 | . | . | TRBV11-1 | TGTGCCAGCAGCTTAGCGGGGGGCACTGAAGCTTTCTTT | CASSLAGGTEAFF
TRBJ1-3 | . | . | TRBV4-1 | TGCGCCAGCAGCCATCCCGGGACCTCGTTAGGAAACACCATATATTTT | CASSHPGTSLGNTIYF
TRBJ1-2 | once | . | TRBV5-4 | TGTGCCAGCAGCTTGGCCGGAGGCGGGGGCCTTTATGGCTACACCTTC | CASSLAGGGGLYGYTF
TRBJ2-7 | . | TRBD2 | TRBV7-9 | TGTGCCAGCAGTCCCGGGACTACCTTTTACGAGCAGTACTTC | CASSPGTTFYEQYF
TRBJ1-4 | . | . | TRBV6-5 | TGTGCCAGCAGCCGAGGGCGCTGGGAAAAACTGTTTTTT | CASSRGRWEKLFF
TRBJ2-6 | . | . | TRBV5-1 | TGCGCCAGCAGCTTGGGTCGGACCCCTGGGGCCAACGTCCTGACTTTC | CASSLGRTPGANVLTF
TRBJ2-5 | . | . | TRBV19 | TGTGCCAGTAGCAGACAGGTAATGCAGACCCAGTACTTC | CASSRQVMQTQYF
TRBJ1-2 | . | . | TRBV28 | TGTGCCAGCAGATTAGACGGGGTGAAAGGCTACACCTTC | CASRLDGVKGYTF
TRBJ2-7 | . | . | TRBV5-1 | TGCGCCAGCAGGGGAGGGGGGAAGGGCATCGAGCAGTACTTC | CASRGGGKGIEQYF
TRBJ1-5 | . | TRBD1 | TRBV10-1 | TGCGCCAGCAGTCACAGGGGGGCAATTAGCAATCAGCCCCAGCATTTT | CASSHRGAISNQPQHF
TRBJ2-7 | . | TRBD2 | TRBV4-1 | TGCGCCAGCAGCCAAGATTCTAGCGGGTTAACCTACGAGCAGTACTTC | CASSQDSSGLTYEQYF
TRBJ2-5 | . | . | TRBV29-1 | TGCAGCGTTGGAGGGGGGTTGGAGACCCAGTACTTC | CSVGGGLETQYF
TRBJ2-3 | once | . | TRBV7-9 | TGTGCCAGCAGCTCCGTCCCAGCAGATACGCAGTATTTT | CASSSVPADTQYF
TRBJ2-7 | . | . | TRBV18 | TGTGCCAGCTCATCGGACACCACCTCCTACGAGCAGTACTTC | CASSSDTTSYEQYF